A single sample gave rise to the 8 T cell receptor beta chains below, sequenced in a study of T-cell memory formation after mild COVID-19. TCRdb re-called the 5' RACE reads through MiXCR, storing one row per CDR3 protein. Of about 430,000 distinct CDR3 sequences listed, more than 15% were seen once; the top ten hold about 22%. Sample: PBMCs or a T cell subset sorted from them (not recorded which). The receptors originated from a man aged 18 to 30 who had mild COVID-19 (a few samples of this study predate the infection). Cell type and time point are not known.

This clonotype was found a few times. CDR3 in DNA: TGCGCCAGCAGCCAAGCCGAGGGTTGGGGGGAGCAGTACGTC. Its protein product is CASSQAEGWGEQYV. The chain recombines TRBV4-1 with TRBJ2-7, with D perhaps being TRBD1 or TRBD2 (5 bases each). The CDR3 has 14 residues. CDR1 and CDR2 from the germline V gene are MGHRA and YSYEKL. Trimming took off 1 base at V and 7 bases at J, with 14 bases between the two ends.

This clonotype showed up many times. V usage is TRBV12-3 or TRBV12-4 and J usage is TRBJ1-1, with D possibly matching TRBD1 (5 bases). The V gene lost 2 bases and the J gene lost 0 bases, with 7 bases spanning the gap. CDR3 length: 14 amino acids. The CDR3 DNA reads TGTGCCAGCAGTTTAATGGGGGTGAACACTGAAGCTTTCTTT. It translates to CASSLMGVNTEAFF.

This clonotype appeared a few times. The CDR3 loop reads CASSRSDREVHGYTF. CDR3 in DNA: TGTGCCAGCAGCAGATCGGACAGGGAAGTACATGGCTACACCTTC. V gene TRBV7-9 combines with J gene TRBJ1-2; 8 bases fit TRBD1. Trimming cost V 5 bases and J 6 bases; bases outside gene matches: 11. The germline V gene has CDR1 SEHNR and CDR2 FQNEAQ (reference sequence). The CDR3 is 15 amino acids.

This clonotype was picked up a small number of times. The chain employs TRBV28 and TRBJ1-2; weak D call: TRBD1 (5 bases). The CDR3 has 12 residues. Trimming removed 5 bases at V and 4 bases at J, with 8 bases between. CDR1 and CDR2 from the germline V gene are MDHEN and SYDVKM. CDR3 loop: CASSVQGYGYTF. The CDR3, as DNA: TGTGCCAGCAGTGTCCAGGGCTATGGCTACACCTTC.

V and J are TRBV18 and TRBJ1-1, with D unclear. The CDR3 totals 15 residues. From germline, CDR1 is KGHSH and CDR2 LQKENI. V dropped 6 bases and J dropped 0 bases, with 14 bases sitting between them. CDR3 protein: CASSFSEVMNTEAFF. The CDR3 DNA is TGTGCCAGCTCTTTTTCCGAGGTTATGAACACTGAAGCTTTCTTT.

This clonotype has just a few counts. The chain has TRBV11-2 and TRBJ2-1; no clear D gene. The V end was cut by 0 bases, the J end by 1 base, with 10 bases between. Germline V gene data show CDR1 as SGHAT and CDR2 as FQNNGV. The CDR3 spans 16 residues. CDR3 coding DNA: TGTGCCAGCAGCTTAGATTCGTGGGGTTCCTACAATGAGCAGTTCTTC. Amino acid sequence: CASSLDSWGSYNEQFF.

In this sample, this clonotype turned up a few times. This rearrangement joins TRBV5-6 to TRBJ2-7, with TRBD2 as a possible D gene (5 bases). The CDR3 spans 15 residues. V shed 4 bases and J shed 6 bases, with 20 bases lying between them. Germline V gives CDR1 SGHDT, CDR2 YYEEEE. The CDR3 nucleotides are TGTGCCAGCAGCAGGAACCGGGGTGCGATGCGCGAGCAGTACGTC. It encodes CASSRNRGAMREQYV.

This clonotype was detected once. This chain links TRBV24-1 with TRBJ2-5; 8 bases match TRBD2. The ends lost 3 bases at V and 4 bases at J; junction bases unmatched: 3. Germline V gene data show CDR1 as KGHDR and CDR2 as SFDVKD. The CDR3 has 14 amino acids. The CDR3 protein is CATSDSSGAETQYF. For the CDR3, the DNA is TGTGCCACCAGTGATAGTAGCGGGGCAGAGACCCAGTACTTC.